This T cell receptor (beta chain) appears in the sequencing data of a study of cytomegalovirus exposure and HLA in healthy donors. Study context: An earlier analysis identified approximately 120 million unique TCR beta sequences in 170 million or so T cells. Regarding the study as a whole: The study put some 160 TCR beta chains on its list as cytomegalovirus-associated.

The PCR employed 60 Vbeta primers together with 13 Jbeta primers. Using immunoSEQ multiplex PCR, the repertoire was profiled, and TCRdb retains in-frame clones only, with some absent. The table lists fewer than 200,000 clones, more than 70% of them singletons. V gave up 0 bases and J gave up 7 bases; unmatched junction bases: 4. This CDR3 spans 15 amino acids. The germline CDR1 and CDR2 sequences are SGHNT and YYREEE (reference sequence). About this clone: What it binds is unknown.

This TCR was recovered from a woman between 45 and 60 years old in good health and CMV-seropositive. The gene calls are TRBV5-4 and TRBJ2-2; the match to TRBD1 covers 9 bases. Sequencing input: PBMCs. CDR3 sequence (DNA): TGTGCCAGCAGCTTGGGGACAGGGGTTATCGGGGAGCTGTTTTTT. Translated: CASSLGTGVIGELFF.